The TCR beta chain under discussion was sequenced for a study of technical replicates of blood from a few donors (dated by TCRdb to about 2017). Library preparation used the immunoSEQ multiplex PCR assay. TCRdb took over this immuneACCESS table, retaining in-frame rearrangements with V and J assigned. Such tables are incomplete; in checked studies, under half of the missing clones stem from an unresolved V gene, and the remainder is unexplained. Recorded for this sample are 25,000 to 40,000 clones; roughly 92% of them occurred a single time. Roughly 4% of the sample is in the top ten clones. Including the terminal cysteine and phenylalanine, the CDR3 comprises 17 residues. The entry retains the CDR3 DNA only, 51 bases that are in frame from base 1. Trimming takes 0 bases off V and 6 bases off J; junction bases not matched to a gene: 8. Per the germline V gene (reference sequence), LNHNV is the CDR1 and YYDKDF is the CDR2.

In this sample, this clone turned up a few times. Its antigen is currently not known. Base qualities are not provided; no much larger clone lies one nucleotide away. Sequencing used PBMCs. This sequence originates from a human donor in good health. Some clones in this sample may be carry-over from other donors' samples. This chain is built from TRBV15 and TRBJ2-1; the central 10 bases match TRBD2. CDR3 region: CATSRDSHSGRGNEQFF. The nucleotide sequence is given as TGTGCCACCAGCAGAGACTCCCACAGCGGGAGGGGCAATGAGCAGTTCTTC.